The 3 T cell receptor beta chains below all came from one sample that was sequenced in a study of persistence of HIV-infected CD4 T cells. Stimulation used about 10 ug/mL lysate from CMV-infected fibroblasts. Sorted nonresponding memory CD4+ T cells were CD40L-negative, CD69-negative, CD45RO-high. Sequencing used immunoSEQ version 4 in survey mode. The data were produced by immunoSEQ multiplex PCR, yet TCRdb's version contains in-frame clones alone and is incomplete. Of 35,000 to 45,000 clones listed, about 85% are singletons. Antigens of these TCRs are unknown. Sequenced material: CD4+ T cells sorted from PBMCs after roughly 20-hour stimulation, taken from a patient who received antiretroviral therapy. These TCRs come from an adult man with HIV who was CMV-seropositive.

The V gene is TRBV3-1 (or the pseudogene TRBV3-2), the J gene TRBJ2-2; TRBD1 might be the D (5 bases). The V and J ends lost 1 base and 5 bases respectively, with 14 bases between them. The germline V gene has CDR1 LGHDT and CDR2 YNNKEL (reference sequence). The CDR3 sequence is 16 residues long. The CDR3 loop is CASSQGLVRGTGELFF. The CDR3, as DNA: TGTGCCAGCAGCCAAGGCTTGGTTAGGGGAACCGGGGAGCTGTTTTTT.

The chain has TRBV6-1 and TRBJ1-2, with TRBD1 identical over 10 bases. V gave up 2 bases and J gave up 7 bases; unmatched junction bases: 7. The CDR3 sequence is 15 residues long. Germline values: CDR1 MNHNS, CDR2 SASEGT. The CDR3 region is CASSENRQGAGGYTF. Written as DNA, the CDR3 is TGTGCCAGCAGTGAAAATAGACAGGGGGCGGGTGGCTACACCTTC.

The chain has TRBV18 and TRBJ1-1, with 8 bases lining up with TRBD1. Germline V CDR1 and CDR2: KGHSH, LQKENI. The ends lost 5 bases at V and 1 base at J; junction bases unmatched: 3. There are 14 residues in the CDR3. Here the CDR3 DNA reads TGTGCCAGCTCAAGGGACAGGAAGAACACTGAAGCTTTCTTT. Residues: CASSRDRKNTEAFF. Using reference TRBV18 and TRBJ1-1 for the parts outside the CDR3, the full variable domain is NAGVMQNPRHLVRRRGQEARLRCSPMKGHSHVYWYRQLPEEGLKFMVYLQKENIIDESGMPKERFSAEFPKEGPSILRIQQVVRGDSAAYFCASSRDRKNTEAFFGQGTRLTVV.